Shown below are 13 T cell receptor beta chains from a single sample sequenced in a study of cytomegalovirus exposure and HLA in healthy donors. Amplification used 60 Vbeta primers and 13 Jbeta primers. Sequenced by immunoSEQ multiplex PCR; TCRdb stores in-frame clones only, minus some. This repertoire shows about 180,000 clones, more than 75% found once; its top ten account for more than 1.5%. The specimen sequenced was PBMCs. The source of these receptors is a man aged 40-49 years in good health and CMV-seronegative.

Worth noting for this clone: At one boundary the junction diverges from the germline segment, which might be a read error. The chain couples TRBV7-7 to TRBJ2-7, with D possibly matching TRBD2 (5 bases). Germline V gene data show CDR1 as SSHAT and CDR2 as FNYEAQ (reference sequence). The CDR3 is made up of 14 amino acids. The CDR3 DNA reads TGTGCTAGCAGCCCCACTCTAGAGGGATACGAGCAGTACTTC. Its translation: CASSPTLEGYEQYF.

This clone has only one observation. The rearrangement joins TRBV7-8 to TRBJ2-5, with D tentatively TRBD2 (7 bases). Trimming left V 10 bases short and J 2 bases short, with 20 bases between. The V gene's germline CDR1 is SGHVS and CDR2 FQNEAQ. The CDR3 sequence is 15 residues long. The CDR3 loop is CATNAGAGPQETQYF. The CDR3 region has the DNA TGTGCCACCAACGCGGGGGCAGGACCTCAAGAGACCCAGTACTTC.

The CDR3 here is CASRMSGTGAGELFF. The CDR3, as DNA: TGTGCCAGCAGAATGTCGGGGACAGGGGCCGGGGAGCTGTTTTTT. The V gene is TRBV27, the J gene TRBJ2-2; 10 nucleotides match TRBD1. Looked up from germline, CDR1 is MNHEY and CDR2 is SMNVEV (reference sequence). CDR3 length equals 15 residues. Trimming removed 6 bases from V and 6 bases from J; junction bases left unmatched: 7.

This clone was detected a few times. This chain connects TRBV10-3 to TRBJ2-7; 7 nucleotides align to TRBD1. The germline V gene encodes CDR1 ENHRY and CDR2 SYGVKD. With 4 bases clipped from V and 1 base from J, the junction kept 1 base outside the gene matches. The CDR3 totals 13 residues. The CDR3 spells CAISGTGSYEQYF. CDR3 nucleotide sequence: TGTGCCATCAGTGGGACAGGTTCCTACGAGCAGTACTTC.

The gene calls are TRBV7-8 and TRBJ2-4, with a weak D call TRBD1 (6 bases). Per the germline V gene, CDR1 is SGHVS and CDR2 is FQNEAQ. The CDR3 extends over 16 amino acids. Trimming took off 5 bases at V and 0 bases at J, with 14 bases between the two ends. The CDR3 sequence is CASSPPSRGAKNIQYF. The CDR3 nucleotides read TGTGCCAGCAGCCCACCTAGCAGGGGAGCCAAAAACATTCAGTACTTC. Variable domain in full (rest from reference TRBV7-8 and TRBJ2-4): GAGVSQSPRYKVAKRGQDVALRCDPISGHVSLFWYQQALGQGPEFLTYFQNEAQLDKSGLPSDRFFAERPEGSVSTLKIQRTQQEDSAVYLCASSPPSRGAKNIQYFGAGTRLSVL.

The chain combines TRBV7-9 with TRBJ1-5; maybe TRBD1 (5 bases). This CDR3 region has 14 residues. Trimming took off 5 bases at V and 7 bases at J, with 15 bases between the two ends. CDR1 SEHNR and CDR2 FQNEAQ come from the germline V gene (reference sequence). CDR3 loop: CASSPGGGRQPQHF. The CDR3 coding sequence is TGTGCCAGCAGCCCCGGGGGGGGAAGGCAGCCCCAGCATTTT.

V is TRBV28 and J is TRBJ2-5; TRBD2 is a possible D gene (7 bases). The CDR3 spans 15 residues. V shed 4 bases and J shed 1 base, with 13 bases lying between them. Germline V gene data show CDR1 as MDHEN and CDR2 as SYDVKM. The chain's CDR3 is CASSYGGGTQETQYF. In nucleotides, the CDR3 is TGTGCCAGCAGTTATGGCGGGGGCACCCAAGAGACCCAGTACTTC.

This sequence joins TRBV2 and TRBJ1-1; D is unclear. This CDR3 contains 12 residues. CDR1 is SNHLY and CDR2 is FYNNEI in the germline V gene. Trimming removed 6 bases at V and 0 bases at J, with 5 bases between. The CDR3 here is CASRRVNTEAFF. In DNA form, the CDR3 reads TGTGCCAGCAGGCGGGTGAACACTGAAGCTTTCTTT.

The CDR3 reads CSVGTGSTGELFF. DNA for the CDR3: TGCAGCGTGGGGACAGGTTCCACCGGGGAGCTGTTTTTT. This chain uses TRBV29-1 with TRBJ2-2, with 8 bases identical to TRBD1. CDR3 size: 13 residues. V shed 6 bases and J 4 bases; nucleotides not matched to a gene: 4. CDR1 SQVTM and CDR2 ANQGSEA come from the germline V gene.

This chain joins TRBV7-9 and TRBJ1-5, with D possibly matching TRBD1 (5 bases). Germline assignment: CDR1 SEHNR and CDR2 FQNEAQ (reference sequence). V was clipped by 3 bases and J by 5 bases, with 8 bases between them. The CDR3 runs to 13 residues. For the CDR3, the DNA is TGTGCCAGCAGCTTTTCGGGGGATCAGCCCCAGCATTTT. Its translation: CASSFSGDQPQHF.

This chain uses TRBV6-5 with TRBJ1-1; D possibly corresponds to TRBD1 (5 bases). CDR1 MNHEY and CDR2 SVGAGI come from the germline V gene. CDR3 length: 13 residues. V was pared by 3 bases and J by 5 bases, with 10 bases between. CDR3 sequence reads: CASSYLGETEAFF. CDR3 coding DNA: TGTGCCAGCAGTTATCTAGGGGAAACTGAAGCTTTCTTT.

The chain employs TRBV5-8 and TRBJ2-2; TRBD1 is a possible D gene (6 bases). Trimming stripped 4 bases from V and 1 base from J, with 14 bases between. The CDR3 has 16 amino acids. In germline, CDR1 is SGHTS, CDR2 YDEGEE. The DNA of the CDR3 is TGTGCCAGCAGCCGAGGGACATTCCTGAACACCGGGGAGCTGTTTTTT. Its translation: CASSRGTFLNTGELFF.

The rearrangement uses TRBV7-3 and TRBJ2-1; 10 bases line up with TRBD1. CDR1 and CDR2 from the germline V gene are SGHTA and FQGTGA. The CDR3 is 14 amino acids. V trimming: 5 bases; J trimming: 6 bases; junction bases outside the gene matches: 4. CDR3 residues: CASSPRTGGNEQFF. The CDR3 DNA sequence: TGTGCCAGCAGCCCCCGGACAGGGGGCAATGAGCAGTTCTTC.